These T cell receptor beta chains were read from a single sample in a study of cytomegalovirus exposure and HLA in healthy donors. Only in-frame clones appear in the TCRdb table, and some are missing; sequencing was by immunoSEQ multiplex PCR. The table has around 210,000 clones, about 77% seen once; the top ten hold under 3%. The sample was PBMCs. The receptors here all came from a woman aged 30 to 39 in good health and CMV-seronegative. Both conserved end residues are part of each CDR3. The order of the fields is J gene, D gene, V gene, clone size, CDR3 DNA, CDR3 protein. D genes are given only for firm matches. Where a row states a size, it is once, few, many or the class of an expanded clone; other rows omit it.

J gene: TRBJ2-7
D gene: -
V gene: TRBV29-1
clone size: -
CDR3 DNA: TGCAGCGCTGCGGGCCATAGCTCCTACGAGCAGTACTTC
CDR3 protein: CSAAGHSSYEQYF

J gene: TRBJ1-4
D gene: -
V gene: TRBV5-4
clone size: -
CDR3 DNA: TGTGCCAGCAGCTACCCGGGTGAAAAACTGTTTTTT
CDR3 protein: CASSYPGEKLFF

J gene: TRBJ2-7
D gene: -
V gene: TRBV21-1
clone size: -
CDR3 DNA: TGTGCCAGCAGCAAAGTCGGGGGGTCTGTATCCTACGAGCAGTACTTC
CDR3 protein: CASSKVGGSVSYEQYF

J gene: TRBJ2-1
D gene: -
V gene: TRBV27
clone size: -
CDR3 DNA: TGTGCCAGCAGTTTAGCGGGACCTTACAATGAGCAGTTCTTC
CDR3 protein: CASSLAGPYNEQFF

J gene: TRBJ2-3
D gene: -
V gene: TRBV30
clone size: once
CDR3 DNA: TGTGCCTGGAACCGGGCTAGCGATTACACAGATACGCAGTATTTT
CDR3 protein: CAWNRASDYTDTQYF

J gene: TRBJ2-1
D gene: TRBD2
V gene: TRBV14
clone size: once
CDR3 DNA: TGTGCCAGCAGCCAAGGTCGACTAGCTAGCGGGGACTTTAGGCAGCAGTTCTTC
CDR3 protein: CASSQGRLASGDFRQQFF

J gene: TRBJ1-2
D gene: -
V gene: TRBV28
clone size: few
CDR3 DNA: TGTGCCAGCCAGGACAATAACTATGGCTACACCTTC
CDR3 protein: CASQDNNYGYTF

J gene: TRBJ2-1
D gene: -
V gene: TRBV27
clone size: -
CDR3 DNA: TGTGCCAGCAGTCCGCTCTTGGGGGCTCTGTACAATGAGCAGTTCTTC
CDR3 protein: CASSPLLGALYNEQFF

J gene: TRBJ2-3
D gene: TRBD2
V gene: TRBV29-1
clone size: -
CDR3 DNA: TGCAGCGTTGAAGGCAACAAGCGGGGGGGCCTAGATACGCAGTATTTT
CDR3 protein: CSVEGNKRGGLDTQYF

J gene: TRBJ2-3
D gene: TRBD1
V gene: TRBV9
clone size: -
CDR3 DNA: TGTGCCAGCAGCGTCCACTCCGGGACAGGGGGTTTCACAGATACGCAGTATTTT
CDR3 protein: CASSVHSGTGGFTDTQYF

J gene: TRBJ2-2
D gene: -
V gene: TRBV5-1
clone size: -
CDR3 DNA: TGCGCCAGCAGCTTGGGACTAGAGGTTTTCCGGGAGCTGTTTTTT
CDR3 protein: CASSLGLEVFRELFF

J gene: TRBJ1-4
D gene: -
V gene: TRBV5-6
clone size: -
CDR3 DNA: TGTGCCAGCAGCTCTAATTCCGAAAAACTGTTTTTT
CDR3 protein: CASSSNSEKLFF

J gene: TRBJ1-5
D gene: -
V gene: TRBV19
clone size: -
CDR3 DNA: TGTGCCAGTAGTATCGGGGGAGCAGGTCAGCCCCAGCATTTT
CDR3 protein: CASSIGGAGQPQHF

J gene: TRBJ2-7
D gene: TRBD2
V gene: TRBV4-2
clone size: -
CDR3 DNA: TGTGCCAGCAGCCGGTCCCGGACTAGCGAGTCCTACGAGCAGTACTTC
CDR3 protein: CASSRSRTSESYEQYF

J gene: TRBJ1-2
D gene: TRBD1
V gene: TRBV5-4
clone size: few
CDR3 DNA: TGTGCCAGCAGCTTGGCCGGGGACAGGGGGTCGAGCTACCCCTTC
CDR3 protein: CASSLAGDRGSSYPF

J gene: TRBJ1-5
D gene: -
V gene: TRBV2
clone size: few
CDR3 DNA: TGTGCCAGCAACCCAGGACTGAGCAATCAGCCCCAGCATTTT
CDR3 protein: CASNPGLSNQPQHF

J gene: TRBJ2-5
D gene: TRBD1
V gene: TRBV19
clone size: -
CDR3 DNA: TGTGCCAGCCAGGACAGGGGGCATAAAGAGACCCAGTACTTC
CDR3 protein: CASQDRGHKETQYF

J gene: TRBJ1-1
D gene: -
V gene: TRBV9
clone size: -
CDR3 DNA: TGTGCCAGCAGCTCCCTCCTCCTGAACACTGAAGCTTTCTTT
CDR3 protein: CASSSLLLNTEAFF

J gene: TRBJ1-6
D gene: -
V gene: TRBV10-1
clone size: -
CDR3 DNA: TGCGCCAGCAGTCCCGGACAGACGTATAATTCACCCCTCCACTTT
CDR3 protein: CASSPGQTYNSPLHF

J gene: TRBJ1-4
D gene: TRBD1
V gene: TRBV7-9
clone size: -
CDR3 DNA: TGTGCCAGCAGCTCGGGACAGGGATTTGAAAAACTGTTTTTT
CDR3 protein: CASSSGQGFEKLFF

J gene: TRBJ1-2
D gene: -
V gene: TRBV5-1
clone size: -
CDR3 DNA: TGCGCCAGCAGCCGGGAGGGGGGCCCCTATGGCTACACCTTC
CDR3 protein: CASSREGGPYGYTF

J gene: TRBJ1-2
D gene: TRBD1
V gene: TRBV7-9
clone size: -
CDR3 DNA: TGTGCCAGCAGCTGGGGGACAGGGGATGGCTACACCTTC
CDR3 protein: CASSWGTGDGYTF

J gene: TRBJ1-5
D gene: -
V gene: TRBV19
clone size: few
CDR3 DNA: TGTGCCAGTCGCCAGGGGCGGCATCAGCCCCAGCATTTT
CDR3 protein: CASRQGRHQPQHF

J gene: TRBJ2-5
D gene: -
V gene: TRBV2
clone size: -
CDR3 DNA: TGTGCCAGCAGTGTTCGTCGATTGGGGGCCGGAGAGACCCAGTACTTC
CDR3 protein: CASSVRRLGAGETQYF

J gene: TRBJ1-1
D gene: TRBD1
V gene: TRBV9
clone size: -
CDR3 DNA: TGTGCCAGCAGCGGGCTGGGACAGGTTGGCACTGAAGCTTTCTTT
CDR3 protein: CASSGLGQVGTEAFF

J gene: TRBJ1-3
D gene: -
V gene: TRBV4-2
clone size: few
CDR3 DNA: TGTGCCAGCAGCCAAGATCTTAGAAACACCATATATTTT
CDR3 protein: CASSQDLRNTIYF

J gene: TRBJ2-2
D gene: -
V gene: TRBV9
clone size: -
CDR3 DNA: TGTGCCAGCACCGGGGCCGGGGAGCTGTTTTTT
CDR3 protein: CASTGAGELFF

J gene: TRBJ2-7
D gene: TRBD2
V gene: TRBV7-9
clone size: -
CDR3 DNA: TGTGCCAGCAGCCTAAGCGGGACCTACGAGCAGTACTTC
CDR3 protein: CASSLSGTYEQYF

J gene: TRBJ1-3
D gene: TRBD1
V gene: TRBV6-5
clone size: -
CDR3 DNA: TGTGCCACATCCCCCCCAGGGGGCGGTGGAAACACCATATATTTT
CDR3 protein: CATSPPGGGGNTIYF

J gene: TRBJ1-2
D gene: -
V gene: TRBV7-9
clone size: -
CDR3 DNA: TGTGCCAGCAGCCCCACGACAGGCCCCTATGGCTACACCTTC
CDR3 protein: CASSPTTGPYGYTF

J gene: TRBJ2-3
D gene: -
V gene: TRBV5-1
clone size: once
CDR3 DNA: TGCGCCAGCAGCTTACTAGCACTCACGGGGGATACGCAGTATTTT
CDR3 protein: CASSLLALTGDTQYF

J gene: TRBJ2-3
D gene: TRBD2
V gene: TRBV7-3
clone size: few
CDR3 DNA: TGTGCCAGCAGCCCCCGGGGAAGTGACGCGGGGGGGCCGGCAGGCGTTACGCAGTATTTT
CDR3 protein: CASSPRGSDAGGPAGVTQYF

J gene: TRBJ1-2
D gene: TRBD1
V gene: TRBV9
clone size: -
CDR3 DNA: TGTGCCAGCAGCGTGGGGGACAGGGCCCCCGGCTACACCTTC
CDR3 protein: CASSVGDRAPGYTF

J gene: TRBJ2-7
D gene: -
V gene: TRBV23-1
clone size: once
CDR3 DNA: TGCGCCAGCAGTCAATCATTCTCCAGATTCGGCCAGGGGACGTGCTACGAGCAGTACTTC
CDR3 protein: CASSQSFSRFGQGTCYEQYF

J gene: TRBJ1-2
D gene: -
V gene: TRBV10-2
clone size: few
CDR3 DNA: TGCGCCAGCAGTGACTCCGTAAACTATGGCTACACCTTC
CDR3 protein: CASSDSVNYGYTF

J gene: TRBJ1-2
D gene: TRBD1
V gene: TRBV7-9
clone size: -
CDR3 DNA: TGTGCCAGCAGCTTAGGGACAGGGTACGGCTACACCTTC
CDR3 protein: CASSLGTGYGYTF

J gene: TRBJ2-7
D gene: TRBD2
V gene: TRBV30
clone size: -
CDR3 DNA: TGTGCCTGGAGTGTCTGGGGACTAGCGATCGAGCAGTACTTC
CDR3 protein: CAWSVWGLAIEQYF

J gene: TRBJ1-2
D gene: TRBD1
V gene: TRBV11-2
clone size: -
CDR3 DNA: TGTGCCAGCAGCTTAGGAGGACAGGAATTCTATGGCTACACCTTC
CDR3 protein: CASSLGGQEFYGYTF

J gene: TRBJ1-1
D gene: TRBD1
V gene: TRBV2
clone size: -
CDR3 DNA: TGTGCCAGCAGTTTTCAGGGGGCTAACACTGAAGCTTTCTTT
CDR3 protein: CASSFQGANTEAFF

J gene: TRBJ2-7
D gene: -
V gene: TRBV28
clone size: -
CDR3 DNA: TGTGCCAGCAAAGTTGCCGGACACCCCTACGAGCAGTACTTC
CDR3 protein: CASKVAGHPYEQYF

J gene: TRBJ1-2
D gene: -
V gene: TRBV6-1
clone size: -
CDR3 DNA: TGTGCCAGCAGTGAAGTCGGGTCCTCCTATGGCTACACCTTC
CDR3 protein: CASSEVGSSYGYTF

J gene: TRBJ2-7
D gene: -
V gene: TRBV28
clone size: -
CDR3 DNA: TGTGCCAGCCACGCCCCGGGGAAAGAGCAGTACTTC
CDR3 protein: CASHAPGKEQYF

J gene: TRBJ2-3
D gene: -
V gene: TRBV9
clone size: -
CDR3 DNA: TGTGCCAGCAGCGTAGTCCCAGGGAGCACAGATACGCAGTATTTT
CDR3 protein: CASSVVPGSTDTQYF

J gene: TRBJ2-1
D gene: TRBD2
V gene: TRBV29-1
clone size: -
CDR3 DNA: TGCAGCGTTGGGCCTAGCGGGGAGCAGTTCTTC
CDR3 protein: CSVGPSGEQFF

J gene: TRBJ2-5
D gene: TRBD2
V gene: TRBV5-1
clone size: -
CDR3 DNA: TGCGCCAGCAGCTTGCCCAGCGGGGGCTTCGGGACCCAGTACTTC
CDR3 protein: CASSLPSGGFGTQYF

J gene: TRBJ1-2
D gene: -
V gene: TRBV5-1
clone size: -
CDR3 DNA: TGCGCCAGCAGCTTGTTTCCGGGACAAACGTACTATGGCTACACCTTC
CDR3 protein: CASSLFPGQTYYGYTF

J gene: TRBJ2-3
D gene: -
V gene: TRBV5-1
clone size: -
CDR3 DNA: TGCGCCAGCAGCTTGCCGCGGGACGTTGGAGATACGCAGTATTTT
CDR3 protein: CASSLPRDVGDTQYF

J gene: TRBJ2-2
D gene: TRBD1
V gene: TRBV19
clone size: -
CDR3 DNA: TGTGCCAGTAGTAGCCGGACAGGGGTGACCGGGGAGCTGTTTTTT
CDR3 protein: CASSSRTGVTGELFF

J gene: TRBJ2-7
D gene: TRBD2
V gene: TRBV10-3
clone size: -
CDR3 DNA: TGTGCCATCATGGAGGTAGCGGGGGGCTACGAGCAGTACTTC
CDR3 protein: CAIMEVAGGYEQYF

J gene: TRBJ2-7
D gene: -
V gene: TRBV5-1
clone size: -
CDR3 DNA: TGCGCCAGCAGCCTCCTAGTCCACTACGAGCAGTACTTC
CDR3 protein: CASSLLVHYEQYF

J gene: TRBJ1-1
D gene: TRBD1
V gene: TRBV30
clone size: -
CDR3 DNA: TGTGCCTGGGGAGGGACAGGGACTGGTGAAGCTTTCTTT
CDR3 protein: CAWGGTGTGEAFF

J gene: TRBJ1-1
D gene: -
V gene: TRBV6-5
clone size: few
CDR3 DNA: TGTGCCAGCAGTCAATACAGTTCGTTGAACACTGAAGCTTTCTTT
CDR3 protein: CASSQYSSLNTEAFF

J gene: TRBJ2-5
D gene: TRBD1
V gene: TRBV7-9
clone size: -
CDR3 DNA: TGTGCCAGCAGCGCCGACAGGGTAGGGAACCAGTACTTC
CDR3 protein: CASSADRVGNQYF

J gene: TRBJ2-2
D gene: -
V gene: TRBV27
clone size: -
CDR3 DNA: TGTGCCAGCAGACGAGTGGTCGGGGAGCTGTTTTTT
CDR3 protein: CASRRVVGELFF

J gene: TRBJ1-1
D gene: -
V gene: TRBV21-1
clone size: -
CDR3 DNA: TGTGCCAGCAGCTTGAGTACTGTAGCGTACACTGAAGCTTTCTTT
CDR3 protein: CASSLSTVAYTEAFF

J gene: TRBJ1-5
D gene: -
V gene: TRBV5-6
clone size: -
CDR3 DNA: TGTGCCAGCAGCTCCGCCACGGAGGGGTGGCCCCAGCATTTT
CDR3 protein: CASSSATEGWPQHF

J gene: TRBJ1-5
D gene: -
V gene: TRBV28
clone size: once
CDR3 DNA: TGTGCCAGCAGCTCAGGGATTCTAGTCAATCAGCCCCAGCATTTT
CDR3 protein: CASSSGILVNQPQHF